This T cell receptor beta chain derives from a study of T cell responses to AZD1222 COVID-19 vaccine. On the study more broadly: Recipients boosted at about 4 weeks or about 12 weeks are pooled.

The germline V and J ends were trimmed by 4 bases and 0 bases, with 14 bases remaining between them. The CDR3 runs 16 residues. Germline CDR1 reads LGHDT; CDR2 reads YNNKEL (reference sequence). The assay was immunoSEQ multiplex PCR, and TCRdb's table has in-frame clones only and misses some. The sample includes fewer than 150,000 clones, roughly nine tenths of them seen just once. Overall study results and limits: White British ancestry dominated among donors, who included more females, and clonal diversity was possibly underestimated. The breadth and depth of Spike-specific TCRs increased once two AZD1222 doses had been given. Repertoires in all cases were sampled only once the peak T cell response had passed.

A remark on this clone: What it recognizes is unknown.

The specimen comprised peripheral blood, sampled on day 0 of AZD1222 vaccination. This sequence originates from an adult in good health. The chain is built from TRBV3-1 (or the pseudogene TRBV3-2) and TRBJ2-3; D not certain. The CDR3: CASSPPVGTSTDTQYF. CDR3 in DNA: TGTGCCAGCAGCCCCCCAGTGGGAACTAGCACAGATACGCAGTATTTT.